The rows below give T cell receptor beta chains drawn from one sample of a study of cytomegalovirus exposure and HLA in healthy donors. Profiling relied on immunoSEQ multiplex PCR, and the TCRdb table lists in-frame clones only, not all of them. Of 150,000 to 200,000 clones in the sample, roughly four fifths were seen once. Sequences were obtained from PBMCs. The receptors originated from a man younger than 35 in good health and CMV-seronegative. CDR3s include the opening cysteine and the closing phenylalanine or tryptophan. The D gene is left open where the match is weak. Only some rows state a clone size, as once, few, many or a class for expanded clones.

j_call: TRBJ1-5
v_call: TRBV5-3
d_call: NA
clone_size: NA
cdr3_nt: TGTGCCAGAAGCCCCGAGGGTCATTTTTTCGATACAAGGTCCAGCAATCAGCCCCAGCATTTT
cdr3_aa: CARSPEGHFFDTRSSNQPQHF

j_call: TRBJ2-7
v_call: TRBV7-9
d_call: TRBD2
clone_size: NA
cdr3_nt: TGTGCCAGCAGCTTAGCATCGACTAGCGGATTCTACGAGCAGTACTTC
cdr3_aa: CASSLASTSGFYEQYF

j_call: TRBJ2-1
v_call: TRBV10-2
d_call: TRBD1
clone_size: NA
cdr3_nt: TGCGCCAGCAGTCACCGGGACAGGATCAATGAGCAGTTCTTC
cdr3_aa: CASSHRDRINEQFF

j_call: TRBJ2-5
v_call: TRBV19
d_call: NA
clone_size: once
cdr3_nt: TGTGCCAGTAGTATAGACCGTCAAGAGACCCAGTACTTC
cdr3_aa: CASSIDRQETQYF

j_call: TRBJ2-7
v_call: TRBV5-6
d_call: NA
clone_size: NA
cdr3_nt: TGTGCCAGCAGCTTAGACAGGTGGGCCTACGAGCAGTACTTC
cdr3_aa: CASSLDRWAYEQYF

j_call: TRBJ2-3
v_call: TRBV9
d_call: TRBD2
clone_size: NA
cdr3_nt: TGTGCCAGCAGCGTAGCTAGCGGGAGTTCCACAGATACGCAGTATTTT
cdr3_aa: CASSVASGSSTDTQYF

j_call: TRBJ1-2
v_call: TRBV9
d_call: NA
clone_size: once
cdr3_nt: TGTGCCAGCAGCGTACAGCGGACCGGCTTTGACTATGGCTACACCTTC
cdr3_aa: CASSVQRTGFDYGYTF

j_call: TRBJ2-1
v_call: TRBV21-1
d_call: NA
clone_size: NA
cdr3_nt: TGTGCCAGCAGCAAAGCGGAGGGGACAGGGGGCTTATTTGAGCAGTTCTTC
cdr3_aa: CASSKAEGTGGLFEQFF

j_call: TRBJ2-7
v_call: TRBV11-3
d_call: TRBD2
clone_size: NA
cdr3_nt: TGTGCCAGCAGCCTGGGAGGGCCACGGGGGGATAACTACGAGCAGTACTTC
cdr3_aa: CASSLGGPRGDNYEQYF

j_call: TRBJ1-1
v_call: TRBV6-1
d_call: NA
clone_size: NA
cdr3_nt: TGTGCCAGCATGAGGGCGGATGAAGCTTTCTTT
cdr3_aa: CASMRADEAFF

j_call: TRBJ1-6
v_call: TRBV7-8
d_call: TRBD1
clone_size: NA
cdr3_nt: TGTGCCAGCAGTTTCCCACCACAGGGGTTGGATGGGATAGGGAATTCACCCCTCCACTTT
cdr3_aa: CASSFPPQGLDGIGNSPLHF

j_call: TRBJ2-3
v_call: TRBV18
d_call: TRBD2
clone_size: NA
cdr3_nt: TGTGCCAGCTCACCTATCGGACTAGCGGGGAACGACCGCACAGATACGCAGTATTTT
cdr3_aa: CASSPIGLAGNDRTDTQYF

j_call: TRBJ2-1
v_call: TRBV11-2
d_call: NA
clone_size: NA
cdr3_nt: TGTGCCAGCAGCTTAGATCAAACAGCGGCGCCCTACAATGAGCAGTTCTTC
cdr3_aa: CASSLDQTAAPYNEQFF

j_call: TRBJ2-6
v_call: TRBV7-6
d_call: NA
clone_size: NA
cdr3_nt: TGTGCCAGCAGCTTCGCACAGAACTCTGGGGCCAACGTCCTGACTTTC
cdr3_aa: CASSFAQNSGANVLTF

j_call: TRBJ1-5
v_call: TRBV2
d_call: TRBD1
clone_size: NA
cdr3_nt: TGTGCCAGCAGTCTGGACAGGGGAACTCAGCCCCAGCATTTT
cdr3_aa: CASSLDRGTQPQHF

j_call: TRBJ2-1
v_call: TRBV4-3
d_call: TRBD2
clone_size: NA
cdr3_nt: TGCGCCAGCAGCCAAGCAGGACTAGCGGACCCTCCCTACAATGAGCAGTTCTTC
cdr3_aa: CASSQAGLADPPYNEQFF

j_call: TRBJ1-1
v_call: TRBV7-9
d_call: TRBD1
clone_size: NA
cdr3_nt: TGTGCCAGCAGCTCCCATATCGACAGGGGCCGTGTCTTCGAAGCTTTCTTT
cdr3_aa: CASSSHIDRGRVFEAFF

j_call: TRBJ2-1
v_call: TRBV9
d_call: NA
clone_size: NA
cdr3_nt: TGTGCCAGCAGCCCCGGAGGTAGCCCCTACAATGAGCAGTTCTTC
cdr3_aa: CASSPGGSPYNEQFF

j_call: TRBJ2-3
v_call: TRBV9
d_call: TRBD2
clone_size: NA
cdr3_nt: TGTGCCAGCAGCCCCAGCGGGGGGGTTTACACAGATACGCAGTATTTT
cdr3_aa: CASSPSGGVYTDTQYF

j_call: TRBJ2-5
v_call: TRBV6-1
d_call: NA
clone_size: NA
cdr3_nt: TGTGCCAGCAGTGAAGCGCTGGGTGGGGTGGAGGGGATAGGGGAGACCCAGTACTTC
cdr3_aa: CASSEALGGVEGIGETQYF

j_call: TRBJ2-7
v_call: TRBV11-2
d_call: TRBD2
clone_size: NA
cdr3_nt: TGTGCCAGCAGCTTAGGTTTTAGCGGGAGCTACGAGCAGTACTTC
cdr3_aa: CASSLGFSGSYEQYF

j_call: TRBJ2-7
v_call: TRBV28
d_call: NA
clone_size: NA
cdr3_nt: TGTGCCAGTATCCGGGACGGGACATCCGGGCAGTACTTC
cdr3_aa: CASIRDGTSGQYF

j_call: TRBJ1-1
v_call: TRBV19
d_call: NA
clone_size: NA
cdr3_nt: TGTGCCGCCGCGGCAGGGCGGAACACTGAAGCTTTCTTT
cdr3_aa: CAAAAGRNTEAFF

j_call: TRBJ2-1
v_call: TRBV5-6
d_call: NA
clone_size: few
cdr3_nt: TGTGCCAGCAGCGCCGATCTCCTGAGGATGAATGAGCAGTTCTTC
cdr3_aa: CASSADLLRMNEQFF

j_call: TRBJ1-3
v_call: TRBV28
d_call: TRBD1
clone_size: NA
cdr3_nt: TGTGCCAGCAGTTTCACCTACCCTTTCTCAGGGGGTGGAAACACCATATATTTT
cdr3_aa: CASSFTYPFSGGGNTIYF

j_call: TRBJ2-2
v_call: TRBV2
d_call: NA
clone_size: NA
cdr3_nt: TGTGCCAGCAGTGAAGTAAGTCCCCGCGACACCGGGGAGCTGTTTTTT
cdr3_aa: CASSEVSPRDTGELFF

j_call: TRBJ2-6
v_call: TRBV29-1
d_call: NA
clone_size: NA
cdr3_nt: TGCAGCGTTGAAGTAGTCGGGGCTGGGGCCAACGTCCTGACTTTC
cdr3_aa: CSVEVVGAGANVLTF

j_call: TRBJ1-6
v_call: TRBV21-1
d_call: NA
clone_size: NA
cdr3_nt: TGTGCCAGCAGCAGCAAAAAGCCTGCCAGGGGGCCGTCACCCCTCCACTTT
cdr3_aa: CASSSKKPARGPSPLHF

j_call: TRBJ1-4
v_call: TRBV5-6
d_call: TRBD1
clone_size: NA
cdr3_nt: TGTGCCAGCAGCTTGGGACAGGCCGGGGGACAGGGGTTCGAAAAACTGTTTTTT
cdr3_aa: CASSLGQAGGQGFEKLFF

j_call: TRBJ2-7
v_call: TRBV19
d_call: TRBD1
clone_size: NA
cdr3_nt: TGTGCCAGTAGTACACGGGACAGTAACCACGAGCAGTACTTC
cdr3_aa: CASSTRDSNHEQYF

j_call: TRBJ2-5
v_call: TRBV7-9
d_call: NA
clone_size: NA
cdr3_nt: TGTTCCAGCAGCTTACCCGGCGGCCAAGAGACCCAGTACTTC
cdr3_aa: CSSSLPGGQETQYF

j_call: TRBJ2-4
v_call: TRBV27
d_call: NA
clone_size: NA
cdr3_nt: TGTGCCAGCAGTTTAGGGCAGGGAGCCAAAAACATTCAGTACTTC
cdr3_aa: CASSLGQGAKNIQYF

j_call: TRBJ1-1
v_call: TRBV5-1
d_call: NA
clone_size: once
cdr3_nt: TGCGCCAGCAGCTTGATGGGTGACAGGAACACTGAAGCTTTCTTT
cdr3_aa: CASSLMGDRNTEAFF

j_call: TRBJ1-2
v_call: TRBV5-4
d_call: NA
clone_size: NA
cdr3_nt: TGTGCCAGCAGCTTGGGCGGGGGCGCGGGGAGCGGCTACACCTTC
cdr3_aa: CASSLGGGAGSGYTF

j_call: TRBJ2-5
v_call: TRBV27
d_call: NA
clone_size: NA
cdr3_nt: TGTGCCAGCAGTTCCCGGACAGCGCCAATAACCCAAGAGACCCAGTACTTC
cdr3_aa: CASSSRTAPITQETQYF

j_call: TRBJ1-1
v_call: TRBV11-3
d_call: TRBD1
clone_size: NA
cdr3_nt: TGTGCCAGCAGCTCCGGACAGGTGAACACTGAAGCTTTCTTT
cdr3_aa: CASSSGQVNTEAFF

j_call: TRBJ2-7
v_call: TRBV5-1
d_call: TRBD2
clone_size: NA
cdr3_nt: TGCGCCAGCAGCATGACTAGCGGGTTAGGCGAGCAGTACTTC
cdr3_aa: CASSMTSGLGEQYF

j_call: TRBJ2-7
v_call: TRBV11-3
d_call: NA
clone_size: NA
cdr3_nt: TGTGCCAGCAGCTTCGAGGGCTACGAGCAGTACTTC
cdr3_aa: CASSFEGYEQYF

j_call: TRBJ1-2
v_call: TRBV5-1
d_call: NA
clone_size: NA
cdr3_nt: TGCGCCAGCAGCGACACCCATCACAACTATGGCTACACCTTC
cdr3_aa: CASSDTHHNYGYTF

j_call: TRBJ2-2
v_call: TRBV9
d_call: NA
clone_size: NA
cdr3_nt: TGTGCCAGCAGCTCATCCCCGGGGGTCGGGGAGCTGTTTTTT
cdr3_aa: CASSSSPGVGELFF

j_call: TRBJ2-7
v_call: TRBV6-5
d_call: NA
clone_size: NA
cdr3_nt: TGTGCCAGCAGCGGTGGCAGGCCAGGCGAGCAGTACTTC
cdr3_aa: CASSGGRPGEQYF

j_call: TRBJ2-5
v_call: TRBV10-3
d_call: NA
clone_size: NA
cdr3_nt: TGTGCCATCAGTGAAACAGGGAAGCAGGAGACCCAGTACTTC
cdr3_aa: CAISETGKQETQYF

j_call: TRBJ2-3
v_call: TRBV29-1
d_call: TRBD1
clone_size: once
cdr3_nt: TGCAGCGTGGGACAGGGGGGCACAGATACGCAGTATTTT
cdr3_aa: CSVGQGGTDTQYF

j_call: TRBJ2-2
v_call: TRBV5-4
d_call: NA
clone_size: once
cdr3_nt: TGTGCCAGCAGTCCCGGGCTACCGCGGGGTACCGGGGAGCTGTTTTTT
cdr3_aa: CASSPGLPRGTGELFF

j_call: TRBJ2-2
v_call: TRBV25-1
d_call: NA
clone_size: NA
cdr3_nt: TGTGCCAGCAGTGAATTACGGGTCGCCAACACCGGGGAGCTGTTTTTT
cdr3_aa: CASSELRVANTGELFF

j_call: TRBJ2-1
v_call: TRBV7-2
d_call: NA
clone_size: once
cdr3_nt: TGTGCCAGCATCGCGAGCAGGGGTCCCTCCTACAATGAGCAGTTCTTC
cdr3_aa: CASIASRGPSYNEQFF

j_call: TRBJ2-7
v_call: TRBV19
d_call: TRBD2
clone_size: NA
cdr3_nt: TGTGCCAGTAGTGTAGCGGGAGTCCACGAGCAGTACTTC
cdr3_aa: CASSVAGVHEQYF

j_call: TRBJ2-2
v_call: TRBV2
d_call: NA
clone_size: NA
cdr3_nt: TGTGCCAGCAATGCAGGAACTAGGAGCTTCACCGGGGAGCTGTTTTTT
cdr3_aa: CASNAGTRSFTGELFF

j_call: TRBJ2-1
v_call: TRBV4-1
d_call: TRBD1
clone_size: NA
cdr3_nt: TGCGCCAGCAGCGGACCTGCGGACAGGGGACCTCCCTACAATGAGCAGTTCTTC
cdr3_aa: CASSGPADRGPPYNEQFF

j_call: TRBJ1-6
v_call: TRBV19
d_call: NA
clone_size: NA
cdr3_nt: TGTGCCAGTAGTGGTCAACTTACCTCCTATAATTCACCCCTCCACTTT
cdr3_aa: CASSGQLTSYNSPLHF

j_call: TRBJ2-5
v_call: TRBV7-3
d_call: NA
clone_size: once
cdr3_nt: TGTGCCAGCAGCTTAGGAGGGGTTCGGCAAGAGACCCAGTACTTC
cdr3_aa: CASSLGGVRQETQYF

j_call: TRBJ2-3
v_call: TRBV5-3
d_call: TRBD1
clone_size: NA
cdr3_nt: TGTGCCAGAAGCTTTACCGGGGACAGGTGCTTACGAAGCACAGATACGCAGTATTTT
cdr3_aa: CARSFTGDRCLRSTDTQYF

j_call: TRBJ2-7
v_call: TRBV2
d_call: NA
clone_size: NA
cdr3_nt: TGTGCCAGCAGAATCCGGGACACCAGTTACGAGCAGTACTTC
cdr3_aa: CASRIRDTSYEQYF